This TCR beta chain was observed in a study of neurological immune-mediated disorders. This clonotype was seen ten or more times. The antigen remains unidentified. Time point: longitudinal time-point 1 (baseline). The unsorted libraries originated from 2 million PBMCs kept at -80 C. Synthesis of cDNA was performed by 5'RACE using 10-nucleotide random UMIs. TCRdb itself ran the 5' RACE reads through MiXCR, one entry per CDR3 protein. The table has tens of thousands of distinct CDR3 sequences, 9% to 10% seen once. The study's findings and limits: HTLV-1-associated myelopathy ranked highest for TCR clonal expansion and multiple sclerosis lowest, beneath healthy controls.

The clonotype was recovered from a woman aged 40 to 50 in good health. Sample: PBMCs.

The CDR3 sequence: CSARTLGQFNQPQHF. The CDR3, as DNA: TGCAGTGCTAGAACCCTCGGACAGTTCAATCAGCCCCAGCATTTT. The gene calls are TRBV20-1 and TRBJ1-5, with D possibly TRBD1 on 6 matching bases. Trimming removed 2 bases at V and 3 bases at J, with 14 bases between. Germline-derived CDR1 and CDR2 are DFQATT and SNEGSKA (reference sequence). The CDR3 is 15 amino acids.